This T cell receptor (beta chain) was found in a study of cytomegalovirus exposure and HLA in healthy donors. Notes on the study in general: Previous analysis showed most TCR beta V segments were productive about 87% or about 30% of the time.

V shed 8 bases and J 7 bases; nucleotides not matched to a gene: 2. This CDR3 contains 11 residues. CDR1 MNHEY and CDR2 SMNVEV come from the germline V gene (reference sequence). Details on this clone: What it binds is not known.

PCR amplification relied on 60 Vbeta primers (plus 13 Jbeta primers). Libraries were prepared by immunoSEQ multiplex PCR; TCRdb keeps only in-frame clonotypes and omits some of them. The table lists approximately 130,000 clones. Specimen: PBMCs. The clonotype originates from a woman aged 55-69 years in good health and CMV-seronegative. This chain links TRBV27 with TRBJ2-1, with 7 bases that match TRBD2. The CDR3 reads CASWGGNEQFF. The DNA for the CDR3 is TGTGCCAGCTGGGGGGGTAATGAGCAGTTCTTC.